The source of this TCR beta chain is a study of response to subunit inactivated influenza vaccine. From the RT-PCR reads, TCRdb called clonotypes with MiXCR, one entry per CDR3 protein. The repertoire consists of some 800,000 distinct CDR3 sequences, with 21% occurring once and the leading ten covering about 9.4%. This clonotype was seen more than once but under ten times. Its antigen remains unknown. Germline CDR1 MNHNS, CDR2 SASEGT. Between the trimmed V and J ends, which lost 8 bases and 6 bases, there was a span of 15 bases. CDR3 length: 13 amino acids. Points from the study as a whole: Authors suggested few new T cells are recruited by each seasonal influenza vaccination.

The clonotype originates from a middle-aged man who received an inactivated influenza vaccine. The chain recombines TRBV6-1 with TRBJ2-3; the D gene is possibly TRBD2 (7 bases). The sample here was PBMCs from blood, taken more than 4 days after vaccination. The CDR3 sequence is CASRGGGLDTQYF. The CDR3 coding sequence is TGTGCCAGCCGAGGGGGGGGTTTGGATACGCAGTATTTT.